The 12 T cell receptor beta chains below were found in one sample sequenced in a study of T-cell reconstitution after alpha-beta-depleted transplantation in children (dated by TCRdb to between 2015 and 2016). Library construction relied on PCR. Sequencer: Illumina HiSeq 2500. Molecular barcoding was employed in the preparation of TCR libraries, with unique molecular identifiers being used to normalize TCRbeta repertoire quantification. TCRdb cleaned the public reads at Q25 with fastp, built clones with MiXCR and kept in-frame beta chains. Rows with one shared CDR3 protein collapse into an entry with the most common genes and DNA. In all, the sample holds hundreds of thousands of distinct CDR3 sequences, and 13% of those were seen once. The top ten clones comprise over 2% of the sample. Sample treatment or condition, as interpreted from the label and publication: allogeneic hematopoietic cell transplantation with graft depleted of TCRalphabeta T cells and CD19 B cells.

The material sequenced was PBMCs, mostly from graft donor cells, taken 360 days after TCRalphabeta/CD19-depleted stem cell transplant. These receptors were obtained from a male patient aged 10 to 17 who had a stem cell transplant for acute myeloid leukemia, so the T cells may come from the graft donor.

This rearrangement joins TRBV4-3 to TRBJ2-1; 12 positions agree with TRBD2. The CDR3 totals 19 residues. Germline CDR1 and CDR2: LGHNA and YSLEER. Trimming at V came to 2 bases and at J to 0 bases, leaving 8 bases not matched to a gene. The CDR3 nucleotides read TGCGCCAGCAGCCAACGACTAGCGGGAGACCTCAGCTCCTACAATGAGCAGTTCTTC. This sequence encodes CASSQRLAGDLSSYNEQFF.

This clonotype was seen at least ten times. The chain couples TRBV10-3 to TRBJ2-7, with D unresolved. The V end lost 4 bases, the J end lost 1 base, and 14 bases lay between the germline ends. The germline V gene has CDR1 ENHRY and CDR2 SYGVKD. The CDR3 covers 15 residues. The CDR3 nucleotides read TGTGCCATCAGTGGACCCCGGGTCAATTCCTACGAGCAGTACTTC. Its protein is CAISGPRVNSYEQYF.

This chain connects TRBV11-2 to TRBJ1-1; 11 nucleotides align to TRBD1. V shed 5 bases and J 1 base; nucleotides not matched to a gene: 12. Germline V gives CDR1 SGHAT, CDR2 FQNNGV. This CDR3 spans 18 amino acids. The DNA of the CDR3 is TGTGCCAGCAGCCCCCGGGGAGGACAGGGGGCTGGGAACACTGAAGCTTTCTTT. Residues: CASSPRGGQGAGNTEAFF.

This clonotype was seen ten or more times. The CDR3 loop is CASSQDLSEAKNIQYF. In DNA form, the CDR3 reads TGTGCCAGCAGCCAAGATCTGTCAGAAGCCAAAAACATTCAGTACTTC. This sequence joins TRBV3-1 and TRBJ2-4; no clear D gene. Trimming pared 0 bases from V and 0 bases from J, leaving 9 bases between. This CDR3 contains 16 residues. Germline CDR1 reads LGHDT; CDR2 reads YNNKEL (reference sequence).

At least ten counts were recorded for this clonotype. The chain couples TRBV20-1 to TRBJ2-7, with D hard to call. The V gene lost 0 bases and the J gene lost 7 bases, with 10 bases spanning the gap. Germline loops: CDR1 DFQATT, CDR2 SNEGSKA (reference sequence). The CDR3 totals 12 residues. The CDR3 bases are TGCAGTGCTAGAGATAGGGTGGGGGAGCAGTACTTC. It encodes CSARDRVGEQYF.

The V and J genes are TRBV9 and TRBJ2-1, with 7 bases lining up with TRBD2. Germline V gene lookup returns CDR1 SGDLS and CDR2 YYNGEE. Trimming took 2 bases from V and 1 from J; bases not matched to a gene: 9. There are 17 residues in the CDR3. The CDR3 region has the DNA TGTGCCAGCAGCGTTGTCGCGGGAGCCATTTCCTACAATGAGCAGTTCTTC. It yields the protein CASSVVAGAISYNEQFF.

DNA for the CDR3: TGTGCCAGCAGCGCCTTCACCCAGGGGCATGATAGCAATCAGCCCCAGCATTTT. Translation gives CASSAFTQGHDSNQPQHF. The V gene is TRBV7-2, the J gene TRBJ1-5, with D maybe TRBD1 (6 bases). CDR1 SGHTA and CDR2 FQGNSA come from the germline V gene. V was pared by 5 bases and J by 0 bases, with 20 bases between. The CDR3 covers 18 residues. The complete variable domain, with remaining parts taken from reference TRBV7-2 and TRBJ1-5, reads GAGVSQSPSNKVTEKGKDVELRCDPISGHTALYWYRQSLGQGLEFLIYFQGNSAPDKSGLPSDRFSAERTGGSVSTLTIQRTQQEDSAVYLCASSAFTQGHDSNQPQHFGDGTRLSIL.

This clonotype occurred a few times. The chain couples TRBV5-1 to TRBJ1-1; D may be TRBD1 (5 bases). Germline CDR1 reads SGHRS; CDR2 reads YFSETQ. CDR3 length: 14 amino acids. Trimming left V 5 bases short and J 1 base short, with 12 bases between. The CDR3 reads CASRGRFGNTEAFF. CDR3 coding DNA: TGCGCCAGCAGGGGACGGTTCGGGAACACTGAAGCTTTCTTT.

Note on this clonotype: A read error may explain this, as a much larger clone is one base away. The chain links TRBV7-3 to TRBJ2-1; D is possibly TRBD2 (5 bases). Trimming took off 2 bases at V and 5 bases at J, with 13 bases between the two ends. Germline V lookup: CDR1 SGHTA, CDR2 FQGTGA. This CDR3 has 15 residues. The CDR3 is CASSLGRIINNEQFF. CDR3 bases: TGTGCCAGCAGCTTAGGGAGAATCATTAACAATGAGCAGTTCTTC.

This clonotype showed up just a few times. The chain carries TRBV6-5 and TRBJ2-2, with D unclear. CDR1 and CDR2 (germline): MNHEY, SVGAGI. The CDR3 contains 17 residues. Trimming removed 2 bases at V and 1 base at J, with 14 bases between. Here the CDR3 reads CASSYNGIGRNTGELFF. CDR3 DNA: TGTGCCAGCAGTTACAATGGGATTGGGCGGAACACCGGGGAGCTGTTTTTT.

The sample holds many counts of this clonotype. The chain is built from TRBV12-3 or TRBV12-4 and TRBJ2-5; D not certain. The CDR3 extends over 13 amino acids. V was cut by 6 bases and J by 4 bases, with 12 bases left in between. As DNA, the CDR3 is TGTGCCAGCAGCCTTTCAGGATTAGAGACCCAGTACTTC. Its protein is CASSLSGLETQYF.

This clonotype was counted between two and nine times. V gene TRBV24-1 combines with J gene TRBJ1-5; 7 bases match TRBD1. The CDR3 consists of 14 residues. J was trimmed by 9 bases and V by 0 bases; bases with no gene match: 4. Germline loops: CDR1 KGHDR, CDR2 SFDVKD. In DNA, the CDR3 is TGTGCCACCAGTGATTTGCCCCAGGGGGGGCCCCAGCATTTT. This translates into CATSDLPQGGPQHF.